These 14 T cell receptor beta chains were all obtained from the same sample, sequenced in a study of blood T cell repertoires in COVID-19. TCRdb's copy holds only in-frame clones and misses some; the assay was immunoSEQ multiplex PCR. The sample lists a few hundred thousand clones, approximately 85% occurring once. Sample: peripheral blood. These receptors came from a man aged 45 to 65 with active or convalescent COVID-19.

This rearrangement joins TRBV7-9 to TRBJ1-1; tentative D call: TRBD1 (6 bases). CDR3 length: 14 residues. From germline, CDR1 is SEHNR and CDR2 FQNEAQ (reference sequence). Trimming stripped 3 bases from V and 1 base from J, with 9 bases between. The CDR3 region is CASSLETGNTEAFF. The CDR3 DNA is TGTGCCAGCAGCTTGGAGACAGGGAACACTGAAGCTTTCTTT.

This chain connects TRBV19 to TRBJ1-1; 9 bases align to TRBD1. The V gene's germline CDR1 is LNHDA and CDR2 SQIVND (reference sequence). CDR3 length equals 14 residues. With V trimmed by 5 bases and J by 1 base, 2 bases remained unmatched. CDR3 amino acids: CASSAGQGNTEAFF. DNA for the CDR3: TGTGCCAGTAGTGCGGGACAGGGGAACACTGAAGCTTTCTTT. Combining the CDR3 with reference TRBV19 and TRBJ1-1 gives the whole variable domain DGGITQSPKYLFRKEGQNVTLSCEQNLNHDAMYWYRQDPGQGLRLIYYSQIVNDFQKGDIAEGYSVSREKKESFPLTVTSAQKNPTAFYLCASSAGQGNTEAFFGQGTRLTVV.

The chain is built from TRBV24-1 and TRBJ2-7; D possibly corresponds to TRBD1 (7 bases). The CDR3 length is 14 residues. Germline V gene sequence: CDR1 KGHDR, CDR2 SFDVKD. Trimming removed 10 bases from V and 1 base from J, with 16 bases in between. In DNA, the CDR3 is TGTGCCACAACCCGCGGGACAGCATCCTACGAGCAGTACTTC. Translation gives CATTRGTASYEQYF.

The sample holds one count of this clone. The chain recombines TRBV5-1 with TRBJ2-2; weak D call: TRBD1 (6 bases). Trimming shortened V by 0 bases and J by 1 base, and 10 bases separated the two germline ends. CDR3 size: 16 residues. Germline values: CDR1 SGHRS, CDR2 YFSETQ. CDR3 nucleotide sequence: TGCGCCAGCAGCTTGGTTGTGACAGGGAACACCGGGGAGCTGTTTTTT. Translating it yields CASSLVVTGNTGELFF.

The gene calls are TRBV7-2 and TRBJ2-2; the D gene is possibly TRBD1 (5 bases). V shed 5 bases and J shed 7 bases, with 11 bases lying between them. The CDR3 sequence is 13 residues long. Germline CDR1 and CDR2: SGHTA and FQGNSA. The DNA of the CDR3 is TGTGCCAGCAGCCAGGGTTTAGACGGGGAGCTGTTTTTT. This codes for CASSQGLDGELFF.

This clone was counted a single time. The chain couples TRBV13 to TRBJ2-3; D gene uncertain. Deletions cut 4 bases from V and 5 bases from J, with 19 bases between. The CDR3 has 16 residues. From germline, CDR1 is PRHDT and CDR2 FYEKMQ (reference sequence). This CDR3 is CASSSQVLDVGDTQYF. As DNA, the CDR3 is TGTGCCAGCAGCTCCCAAGTTCTAGACGTAGGAGATACGCAGTATTTT. The full variable domain, with the rest looked up from reference TRBV13 and TRBJ2-3, is AAGVIQSPRHLIKEKRETATLKCYPIPRHDTVYWYQQGPGQDPQFLISFYEKMQSDKGSIPDRFSAQQFSDYHSELNMSSLELGDSALYFCASSSQVLDVGDTQYFGPGTRLTVL.

The chain couples TRBV7-8 to TRBJ2-7, with D possibly being TRBD1 (6 bases). Trimming took 6 bases from V and 2 from J, leaving 20 bases between them. The CDR3 sequence is 16 residues long. Germline V lookup: CDR1 SGHVS, CDR2 FQNEAQ. CDR3 region: CASRYTPARGPYEQYF. The CDR3 coding sequence is TGTGCCAGCAGATATACCCCCGCCAGGGGCCCCTACGAGCAGTACTTC.

CDR3 protein: CASSYYEQYF. The CDR3 DNA is TGTGCCAGCAGCTACTACGAGCAGTACTTC. The genes are TRBV2 and TRBJ2-7, with no clear D. The CDR3 consists of 10 residues. Trimming shortened V by 6 bases and J by 3 bases, and 3 bases separated the two germline ends. CDR1 is SNHLY, CDR2 FYNNEI, per germline.

The CDR3 loop reads CASSEGTGTYNEQFF. The CDR3 DNA reads TGCGCCAGCAGCGAAGGGACAGGAACCTACAATGAGCAGTTCTTC. The V call is TRBV5-1, the J call TRBJ2-1, with 8 bases identical to TRBD1. Germline V CDR1 and CDR2: SGHRS, YFSETQ. This CDR3 region has 15 residues. V shed 4 bases and J 2 bases; nucleotides not matched to a gene: 5.

The J gene is TRBJ1-4, the V gene TRBV7-9; TRBD1 matches at 9 bases. V trimming: 4 bases; J trimming: 3 bases; junction bases outside the gene matches: 3. The CDR3 runs 15 residues. Germline CDR1 reads SEHNR; CDR2 reads FQNEAQ (reference sequence). CDR3 coding DNA: TGTGCCAGCAGCTCGGACAGGGGAGCTAATGAAAAACTGTTTTTT. This codes for CASSSDRGANEKLFF.

V is TRBV4-3 and J is TRBJ1-1; TRBD1 aligns across 8 bases. V lost 0 bases and J lost 4; bases outside the gene matches: 16. Germline V gives CDR1 LGHNA, CDR2 YSLEER. The CDR3 extends over 19 amino acids. CDR3 in amino acids: CASSQERAGGGSGGTEAFF. The CDR3 bases are TGCGCCAGCAGCCAAGAAAGGGCAGGGGGCGGCAGTGGAGGCACTGAAGCTTTCTTT.

The gene calls are TRBV29-1 and TRBJ1-2, with D uncertain. This CDR3 comprises 12 residues. V lost 0 bases to trimming and J lost 8 bases, with 10 bases between them. Per the germline V gene, CDR1 is SQVTM and CDR2 is ANQGSEA. This CDR3 reads CSVEDDGEGYTF. The CDR3, as DNA: TGCAGCGTTGAAGATGACGGGGAGGGCTACACCTTC.

The V call is TRBV27, the J call TRBJ2-2, with 7 bases fitting TRBD2. Trimming removed 7 bases from V and 6 bases from J; junction bases left unmatched: 14. This CDR3 spans 16 amino acids. The germline gives CDR1 MNHEY, CDR2 SMNVEV (reference sequence). The CDR3 region has the DNA TGTGCCAGCACTCCTCGGGGCGGGAGAGGAGCCGGGGAGCTGTTTTTT. It codes for CASTPRGGRGAGELFF.

For the CDR3, the DNA is TGTGCCAGCAGTTTCGGGGCCTACGAGCAGTACTTC. Translating it yields CASSFGAYEQYF. The chain links TRBV12-3 or TRBV12-4 to TRBJ2-7; possibly TRBD2 for D (5 bases). Trimming left V 3 bases short and J 2 bases short, with 5 bases between. This CDR3 is built from 12 residues.